Following are 2 T cell receptor beta chains from one sample sequenced in a study of high-grade serous ovarian cancer treatment subgroups. Tumor tissue was taken before any definitive surgery or chemotherapy was given. The data were produced by immunoSEQ multiplex PCR, yet TCRdb's version contains in-frame clones alone and is incomplete. The sample consists of thousands of clones, roughly 78% of them appearing once. The sequencing input was tumor tissue. Receptors were obtained from a human donor with high-grade serous ovarian cancer.

CDR3 residues: CAWRPSGPSNQPQHF. For the CDR3, the DNA is TGTGCCTGGAGGCCGAGTGGGCCCAGCAATCAGCCCCAGCATTTT. The chain couples TRBV30 to TRBJ1-5, with D unclear. The CDR3 runs 15 residues. Trimming pared 3 bases from V and 1 base from J, leaving 13 bases between. Germline CDR1 GTSNPN, CDR2 SVGIG (reference sequence). The whole variable domain, remainder taken from reference TRBV30 and TRBJ1-5, is SQTIHQWPATLVQPVGSPLSLECTVEGTSNPNLYWYRQAAGRGLQLLFYSVGIGQISSEVPQNLSASRPQDRQFILSSKKLLLSDSGFYLCAWRPSGPSNQPQHFGDGTRLSIL.

The chain is built from TRBV7-2 and TRBJ1-2; TRBD1 might be the D (5 bases). Trimming removed 7 bases from V and 3 bases from J, with 9 bases in between. The germline V gene encodes CDR1 SGHTA and CDR2 FQGNSA. The CDR3 runs to 12 residues. CDR3 DNA: TGTGCCAGCACCCAGGGAGACTATGGCTACACCTTC. It translates to CASTQGDYGYTF.